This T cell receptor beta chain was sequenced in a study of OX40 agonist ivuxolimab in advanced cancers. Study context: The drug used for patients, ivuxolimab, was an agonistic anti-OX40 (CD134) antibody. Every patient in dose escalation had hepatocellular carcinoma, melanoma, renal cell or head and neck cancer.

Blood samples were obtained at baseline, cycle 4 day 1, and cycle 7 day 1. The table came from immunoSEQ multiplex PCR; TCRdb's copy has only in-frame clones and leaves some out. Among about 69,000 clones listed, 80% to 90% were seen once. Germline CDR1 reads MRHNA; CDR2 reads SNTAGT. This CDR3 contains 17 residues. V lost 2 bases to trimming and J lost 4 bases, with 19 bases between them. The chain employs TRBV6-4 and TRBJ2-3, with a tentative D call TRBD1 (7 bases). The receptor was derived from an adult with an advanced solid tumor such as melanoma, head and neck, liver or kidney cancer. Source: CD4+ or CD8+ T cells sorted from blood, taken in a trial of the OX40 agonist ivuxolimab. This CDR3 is CASSDRGWQGGSDTQYF. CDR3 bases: TGTGCCAGCAGTGACCGGGGATGGCAGGGGGGTTCAGATACGCAGTATTTT.